The rows below give T cell receptor beta chains drawn from one sample of a study of blood T cell repertoires in COVID-19. Only in-frame clones appear in the TCRdb table, and some are missing; sequencing was by immunoSEQ multiplex PCR. Of 200,000 or so clones listed, roughly 84% are singletons. The sequenced sample was peripheral blood. Source of these receptors: a middle-aged man with active or convalescent COVID-19. CDR3s include the opening cysteine and the closing phenylalanine or tryptophan. D genes are given only for firm matches. Rows give clone size only sometimes, using once, few, many, or a class for an expanded clone.

J gene,D gene,V gene,clone size,CDR3 protein,CDR3 DNA
TRBJ2-5,.,TRBV11-2,.,CASSFRGPQETQYF,TGTGCCAGCAGCTTCAGGGGCCCCCAAGAGACCCAGTACTTC
TRBJ2-1,TRBD1,TRBV19,.,CASSMRTGGAYNEQFF,TGTGCCAGTAGTATGAGGACAGGGGGCGCCTACAATGAGCAGTTCTTC
TRBJ1-2,TRBD1,TRBV29-1,.,CSVEGLQGNYGYTF,TGCAGCGTTGAAGGTCTACAGGGGAACTATGGCTACACCTTC
TRBJ1-2,TRBD1,TRBV7-8,.,CASSSTTGGKGGYTF,TGTGCCAGCAGCTCCACAACAGGGGGAAAGGGTGGCTACACCTTC
TRBJ1-1,TRBD1,TRBV29-1,.,CSVEDLYHRGGGEAFF,TGCAGCGTTGAAGATCTCTACCACAGGGGAGGAGGTGAAGCTTTCTTT
TRBJ2-1,TRBD2,TRBV20-1,once,CSASKGLAGSYNEQFF,TGCAGTGCTAGTAAGGGACTAGCGGGCTCCTACAATGAGCAGTTCTTC
TRBJ1-2,TRBD1,TRBV5-1,.,CASSLAETGGYTF,TGCGCCAGCAGCTTGGCCGAGACAGGGGGCTACACCTTC
TRBJ1-1,.,TRBV7-2,.,CASSLSGGVSTEAFF,TGTGCCAGCAGCTTAAGCGGGGGAGTTAGCACTGAAGCTTTCTTT
TRBJ2-7,.,TRBV28,.,CASSPTRRQLYEQYF,TGTGCCAGCAGTCCTACCCGGAGACAGCTTTACGAGCAGTACTTC
TRBJ1-5,.,TRBV27,.,CASSITGKQPQHF,TGTGCCAGCAGTATAACAGGGAAACAGCCCCAGCATTTT
TRBJ2-4,TRBD2,TRBV5-1,.,CASSLLTSGLKNIQYF,TGCGCCAGCAGCCTCCTGACTAGCGGCCTCAAAAACATTCAGTACTTC
TRBJ1-4,.,TRBV25-1,once,CASSEYDRSNEKLFF,TGTGCCAGCAGTGAATATGACAGGTCTAATGAAAAACTGTTTTTT
TRBJ2-5,.,TRBV6-2/TRBV6-3,.,CASSSGIDIGSQETQYF,TGTGCCAGCAGTTCCGGGATCGATATTGGGTCCCAAGAGACCCAGTACTTC
TRBJ2-7,TRBD2,TRBV3-1/TRBV3-2,.,CASSQAVGGSGAYEQYF,TGTGCCAGCAGCCAAGCGGTAGGCGGGAGCGGGGCCTACGAGCAGTACTTC
TRBJ2-7,TRBD2,TRBV7-2,.,CASSLRAQAGVSHEQYF,TGTGCCAGCAGCTTAAGGGCTCAAGCGGGAGTCAGCCACGAGCAGTACTTC
TRBJ2-6,.,TRBV4-1,.,CASSQDRAGGANVLTF,TGCGCCAGCAGCCAAGATCGGGCGGGTGGGGCCAACGTCCTGACTTTC
TRBJ1-1,.,TRBV2,.,CASRTRRENTEAFF,TGTGCCAGCAGAACCCGGCGGGAGAACACTGAAGCTTTCTTT
TRBJ2-2,.,TRBV4-1,.,CASSQGPPGRGELFF,TGCGCCAGCAGCCAAGGGCCTCCTGGGAGGGGGGAGCTGTTTTTT
TRBJ1-1,.,TRBV7-2,.,CASSLLGVATEAFF,TGTGCCAGCAGCCTATTAGGAGTTGCCACTGAAGCTTTCTTT
TRBJ1-6,TRBD1,TRBV27,once,CASKAGQNSPLHF,TGTGCCAGCAAGGCGGGACAGAATTCACCCCTCCACTTT
TRBJ2-7,.,TRBV28,once,CASIYGQGSSYEQYF,TGTGCCAGCATCTACGGCCAAGGGAGCTCCTACGAGCAGTACTTC
TRBJ1-1,.,TRBV6-5,.,CASSFDSLNTEAFF,TGTGCCAGCAGTTTTGACAGCCTGAACACTGAAGCTTTCTTT
TRBJ1-4,.,TRBV19,.,CASKGAPTNEKLFF,TGTGCCAGTAAAGGGGCACCAACTAATGAAAAACTGTTTTTT
TRBJ1-2,TRBD1,TRBV6-1,.,CASSAWDRVFKDYGYTF,TGTGCCAGCAGTGCTTGGGACAGGGTTTTTAAGGACTATGGCTACACCTTC
TRBJ1-6,.,TRBV5-6,.,CASSPVEGRGSPLHF,TGTGCCAGCAGCCCCGTTGAGGGGAGGGGTTCACCCCTCCACTTT
TRBJ2-1,TRBD1,TRBV25-1,.,CASSEVGTGPHNEQFF,TGTGCCAGCAGTGAAGTGGGGACAGGGCCTCACAATGAGCAGTTCTTC
TRBJ1-2,TRBD1,TRBV9,.,CASSVARTGEGYTF,TGTGCCAGCAGCGTAGCTAGGACAGGAGAAGGCTACACCTTC
TRBJ1-6,.,TRBV5-1,.,CASSSGQPGDSPLHF,TGCGCCAGCAGCTCTGGACAGCCCGGAGATTCACCCCTCCACTTT
TRBJ1-5,.,TRBV4-2,.,CASSHGVGGNQPQHF,TGTGCCAGCAGCCATGGGGTGGGGGGAAATCAGCCCCAGCATTTT
TRBJ2-5,TRBD1,TRBV5-1,few,CASSLAGTGEETQYF,TGCGCCAGCAGCTTGGCCGGGACAGGGGAAGAGACCCAGTACTTC
TRBJ2-2,.,TRBV5-1,once,CASSYPGNLRSGQLTGELFF,TGCGCCAGCAGCTACCCGGGGAACCTTAGGTCCGGGCAGCTCACCGGGGAGCTGTTTTTT